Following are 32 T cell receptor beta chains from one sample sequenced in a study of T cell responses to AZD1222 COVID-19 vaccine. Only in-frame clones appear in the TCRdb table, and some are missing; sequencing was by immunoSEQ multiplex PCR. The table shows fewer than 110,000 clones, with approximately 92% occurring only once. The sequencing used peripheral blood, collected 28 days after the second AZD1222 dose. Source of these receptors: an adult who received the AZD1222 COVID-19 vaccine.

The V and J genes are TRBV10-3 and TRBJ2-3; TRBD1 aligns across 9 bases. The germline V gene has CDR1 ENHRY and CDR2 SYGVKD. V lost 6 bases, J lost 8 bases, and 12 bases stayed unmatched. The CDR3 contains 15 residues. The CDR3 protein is CAIRTGTGSMGTQYF. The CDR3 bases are TGTGCCATCAGGACCGGGACAGGGTCCATGGGTACGCAGTATTTT.

The CDR3 loop is CASSPYRGAEDGYTF. DNA for the CDR3: TGTGCCAGCTCACCGTACAGGGGCGCAGAAGATGGCTACACCTTC. The V call is TRBV18, the J call TRBJ1-2; 7 nucleotides line up with TRBD1. Germline CDR1 KGHSH, CDR2 LQKENI. J gave up 6 bases and V 3 bases, and 10 bases lay outside the gene matches. The length of the CDR3 is 15 residues.

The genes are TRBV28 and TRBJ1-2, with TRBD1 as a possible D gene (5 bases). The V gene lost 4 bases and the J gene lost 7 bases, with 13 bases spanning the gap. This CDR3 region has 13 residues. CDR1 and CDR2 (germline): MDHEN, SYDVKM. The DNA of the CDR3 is TGTGCCAGCAGTTCACCGCGGGGGTCTGGCTACACCTTC. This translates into CASSSPRGSGYTF.

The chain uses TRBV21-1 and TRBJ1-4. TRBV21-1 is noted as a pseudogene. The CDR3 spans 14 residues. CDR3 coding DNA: TGTGCCAGCAGCATGCGGACCTCAAGTGAAAAACTGTTTTTT. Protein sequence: CASSMRTSSEKLFF.

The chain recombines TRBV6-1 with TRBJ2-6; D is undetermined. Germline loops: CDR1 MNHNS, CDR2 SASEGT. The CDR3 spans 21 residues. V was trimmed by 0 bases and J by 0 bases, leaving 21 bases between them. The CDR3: CASSEARTHNLQRSGANVLTF. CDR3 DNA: TGTGCCAGCAGTGAAGCTCGGACCCATAACCTACAACGCTCTGGGGCCAACGTCCTGACTTTC.

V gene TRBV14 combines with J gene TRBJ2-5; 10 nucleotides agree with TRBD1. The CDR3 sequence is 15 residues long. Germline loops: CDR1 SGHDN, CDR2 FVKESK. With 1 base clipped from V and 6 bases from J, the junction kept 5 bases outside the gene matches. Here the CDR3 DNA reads TGTGCCAGCAGCCAAGGGACAGGGGGTCTGAAGACCCAGTACTTC. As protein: CASSQGTGGLKTQYF.

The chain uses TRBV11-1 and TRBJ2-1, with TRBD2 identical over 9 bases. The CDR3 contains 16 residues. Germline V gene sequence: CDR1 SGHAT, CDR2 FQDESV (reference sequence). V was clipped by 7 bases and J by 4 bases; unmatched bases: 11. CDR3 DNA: TGTGCCAGCACCCAAAAGGGCCTAGCGGGATACAATGAGCAGTTCTTC. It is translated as CASTQKGLAGYNEQFF.

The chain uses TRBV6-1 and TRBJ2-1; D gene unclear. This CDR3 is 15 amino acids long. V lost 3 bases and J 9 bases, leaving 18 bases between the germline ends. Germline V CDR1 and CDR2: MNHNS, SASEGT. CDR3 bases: TGTGCCAGCAGTGACGCTTTCGACAAGGGCAGTGAGCAGTTCTTC. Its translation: CASSDAFDKGSEQFF.

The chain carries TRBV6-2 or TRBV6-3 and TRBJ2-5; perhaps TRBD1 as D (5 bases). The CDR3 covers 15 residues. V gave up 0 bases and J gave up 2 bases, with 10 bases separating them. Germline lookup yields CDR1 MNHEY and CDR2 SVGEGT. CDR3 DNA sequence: TGTGCCAGCAGTTACTCCGGACGGACACAAGAGACCCAGTACTTC. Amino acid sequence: CASSYSGRTQETQYF.

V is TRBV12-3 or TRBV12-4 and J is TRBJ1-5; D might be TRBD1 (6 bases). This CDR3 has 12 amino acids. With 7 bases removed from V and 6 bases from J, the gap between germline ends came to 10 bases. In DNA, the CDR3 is TGTGCCAGCAATCAGGGGTTTCAGCCCCAGCATTTT. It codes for CASNQGFQPQHF.

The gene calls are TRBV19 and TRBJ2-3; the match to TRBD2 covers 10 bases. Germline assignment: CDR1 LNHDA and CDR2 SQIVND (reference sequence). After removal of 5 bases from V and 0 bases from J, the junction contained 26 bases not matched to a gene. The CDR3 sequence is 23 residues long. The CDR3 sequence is CASSLWGLAYSTDRSSSTDTQYF. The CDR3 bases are TGTGCCAGTAGTCTCTGGGGACTAGCGTATTCCACCGACCGTTCATCTAGCACAGATACGCAGTATTTT.

The CDR3 DNA reads TGTGCCAGCAGCCTCAGGGGTAACCAGCCCCAGCATTTT. Protein sequence: CASSLRGNQPQHF. V gene TRBV9 combines with J gene TRBJ1-5; TRBD1 might be the D (6 bases). CDR3 length equals 13 residues. Germline V gene data show CDR1 as SGDLS and CDR2 as YYNGEE. Trimming removed 4 bases from V and 7 bases from J, with 12 bases in between. Full variable domain (remainder filled in from reference TRBV9 and TRBJ1-5): DSGVTQTPKHLITATGQRVTLRCSPRSGDLSVYWYQQSLDQGLQFLIQYYNGEERAKGNILERFSAQQFPDLHSELNLSSLELGDSALYFCASSLRGNQPQHFGDGTRLSIL.

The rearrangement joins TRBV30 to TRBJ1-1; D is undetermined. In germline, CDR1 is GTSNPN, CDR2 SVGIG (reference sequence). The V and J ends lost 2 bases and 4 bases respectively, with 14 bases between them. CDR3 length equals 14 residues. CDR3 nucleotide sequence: TGTGCCTGGAGTCCCGGCGTGGGGAGCACTGAAGCTTTCTTT. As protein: CAWSPGVGSTEAFF.

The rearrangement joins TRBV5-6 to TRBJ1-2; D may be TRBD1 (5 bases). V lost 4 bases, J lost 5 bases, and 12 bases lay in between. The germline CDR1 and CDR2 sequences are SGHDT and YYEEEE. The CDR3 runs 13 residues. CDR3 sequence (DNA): TGTGCCAGCAGCCGGGGACCCAGTTATGGCTACACCTTC. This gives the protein CASSRGPSYGYTF.

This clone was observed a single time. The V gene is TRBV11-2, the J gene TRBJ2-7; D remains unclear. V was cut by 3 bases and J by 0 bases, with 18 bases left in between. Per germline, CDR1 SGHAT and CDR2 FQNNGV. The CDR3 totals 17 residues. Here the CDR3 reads CASSFLDYVPSSYEQYF. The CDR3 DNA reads TGTGCCAGCAGCTTTCTCGATTACGTCCCTTCCTCCTACGAGCAGTACTTC. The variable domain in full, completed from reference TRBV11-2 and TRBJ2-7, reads EAGVAQSPRYKIIEKRQSVAFWCNPISGHATLYWYQQILGQGPKLLIQFQNNGVVDDSQLPKDRFSAERLKGVDSTLKIQPAKLEDSAVYLCASSFLDYVPSSYEQYFGPGTRLTVT.

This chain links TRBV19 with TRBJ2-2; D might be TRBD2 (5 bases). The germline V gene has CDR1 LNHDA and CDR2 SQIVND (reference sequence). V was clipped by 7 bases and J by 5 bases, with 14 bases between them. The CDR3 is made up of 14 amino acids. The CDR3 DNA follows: TGTGCCAGTATCGCGGTGTCGGGGACCGGGGAGCTGTTTTTT. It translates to CASIAVSGTGELFF.

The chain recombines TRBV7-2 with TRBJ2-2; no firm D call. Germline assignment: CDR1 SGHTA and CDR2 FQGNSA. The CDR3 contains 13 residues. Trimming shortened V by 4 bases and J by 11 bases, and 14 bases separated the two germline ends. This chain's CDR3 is CASSSRASLELFF. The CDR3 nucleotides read TGTGCCAGCAGCTCACGGGCCTCTTTAGAGCTGTTTTTT.

The CDR3 reads CASSPGVGYTF. CDR3 bases: TGCGCCAGCAGCCCGGGTGTTGGCTACACCTTC. V gene TRBV4-3 combines with J gene TRBJ1-2; D uncertain. The V and J ends lost 4 bases and 7 bases respectively, with 7 bases between them. Germline V gives CDR1 LGHNA, CDR2 YSLEER. This CDR3 comprises 11 residues.

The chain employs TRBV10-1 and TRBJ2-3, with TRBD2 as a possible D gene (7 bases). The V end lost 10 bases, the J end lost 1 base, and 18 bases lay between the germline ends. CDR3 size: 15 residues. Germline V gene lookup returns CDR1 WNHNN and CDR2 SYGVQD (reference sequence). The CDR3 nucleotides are TGCGCCACCTCCACTGGGCGGGGGCGCACAGATACGCAGTATTTT. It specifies CATSTGRGRTDTQYF.

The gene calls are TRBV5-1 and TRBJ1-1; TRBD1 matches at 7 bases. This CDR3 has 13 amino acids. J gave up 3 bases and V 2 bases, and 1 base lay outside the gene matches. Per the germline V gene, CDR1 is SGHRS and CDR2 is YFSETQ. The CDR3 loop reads CASSFTGDTEAFF. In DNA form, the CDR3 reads TGCGCCAGCAGCTTTACAGGGGACACTGAAGCTTTCTTT.

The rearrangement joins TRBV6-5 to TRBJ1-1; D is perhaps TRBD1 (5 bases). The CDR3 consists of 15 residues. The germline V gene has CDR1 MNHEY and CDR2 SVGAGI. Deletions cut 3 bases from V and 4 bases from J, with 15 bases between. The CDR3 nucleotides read TGTGCCAGCAGTTATGCCCCAACCCAGGGCACTGAAGCTTTCTTT. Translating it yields CASSYAPTQGTEAFF.

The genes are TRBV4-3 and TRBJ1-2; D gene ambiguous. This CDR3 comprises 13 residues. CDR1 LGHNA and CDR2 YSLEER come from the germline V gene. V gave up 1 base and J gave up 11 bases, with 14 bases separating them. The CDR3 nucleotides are TGCGCCAGCAGCCAAGCCGCAACCCGACGGTACACCTTC. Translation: CASSQAATRRYTF.

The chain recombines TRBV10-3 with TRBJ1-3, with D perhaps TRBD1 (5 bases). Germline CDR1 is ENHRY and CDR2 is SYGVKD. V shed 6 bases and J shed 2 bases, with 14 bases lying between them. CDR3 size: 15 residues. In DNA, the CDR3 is TGTGCCATCAGCGCACAGGTTTCAACTGGAAACACCATATATTTT. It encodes CAISAQVSTGNTIYF.

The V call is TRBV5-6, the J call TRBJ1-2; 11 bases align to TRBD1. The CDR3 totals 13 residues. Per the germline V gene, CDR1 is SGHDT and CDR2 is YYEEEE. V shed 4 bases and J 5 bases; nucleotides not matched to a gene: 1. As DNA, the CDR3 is TGTGCCAGCAGCAGGGACAGGGGGTATGGCTACACCTTC. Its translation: CASSRDRGYGYTF. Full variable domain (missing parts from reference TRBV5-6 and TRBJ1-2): DAGVTQSPTHLIKTRGQQVTLRCSPKSGHDTVSWYQQALGQGPQFIFQYYEEEERQRGNFPDRFSGHQFPNYSSELNVNALLLGDSALYLCASSRDRGYGYTFGSGTRLTVV.

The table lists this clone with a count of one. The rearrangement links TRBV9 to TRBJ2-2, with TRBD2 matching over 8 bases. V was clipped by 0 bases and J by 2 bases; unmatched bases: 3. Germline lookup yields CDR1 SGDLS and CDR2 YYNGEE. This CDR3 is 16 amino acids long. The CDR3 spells CASSVGAGGNTGELFF. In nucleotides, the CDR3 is TGTGCCAGCAGCGTAGGTGCGGGGGGAAACACCGGGGAGCTGTTTTTT.

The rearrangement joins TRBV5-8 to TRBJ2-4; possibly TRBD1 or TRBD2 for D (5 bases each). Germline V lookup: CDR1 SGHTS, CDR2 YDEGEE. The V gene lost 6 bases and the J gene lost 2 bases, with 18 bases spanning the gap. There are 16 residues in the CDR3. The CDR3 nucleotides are TGTGCCAGCACTCTGGGTCGAGGGGTGACCAAAAACATTCAGTACTTC. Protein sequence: CASTLGRGVTKNIQYF. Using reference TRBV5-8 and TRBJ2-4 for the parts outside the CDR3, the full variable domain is EAGVTQSPTHLIKTRGQQATLRCSPISGHTSVYWYQQALGLGLQFLLWYDEGEERNRGNFPPRFSGRQFPNYSSELNVNALELEDSALYLCASTLGRGVTKNIQYFGAGTRLSVL.

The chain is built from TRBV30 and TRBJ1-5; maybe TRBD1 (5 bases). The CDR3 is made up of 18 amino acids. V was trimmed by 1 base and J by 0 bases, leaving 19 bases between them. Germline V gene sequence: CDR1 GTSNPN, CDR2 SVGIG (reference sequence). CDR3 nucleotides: TGTGCCTGGAGTGACCTCTCTCAGGGATGGGATAGCAATCAGCCCCAGCATTTT. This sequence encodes CAWSDLSQGWDSNQPQHF.

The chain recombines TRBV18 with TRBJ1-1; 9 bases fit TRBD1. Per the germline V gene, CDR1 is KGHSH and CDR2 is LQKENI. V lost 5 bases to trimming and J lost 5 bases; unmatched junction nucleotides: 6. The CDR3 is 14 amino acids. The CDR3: CASSSRQGDTEAFF. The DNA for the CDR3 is TGTGCCAGCTCATCCCGACAGGGGGATACTGAAGCTTTCTTT.

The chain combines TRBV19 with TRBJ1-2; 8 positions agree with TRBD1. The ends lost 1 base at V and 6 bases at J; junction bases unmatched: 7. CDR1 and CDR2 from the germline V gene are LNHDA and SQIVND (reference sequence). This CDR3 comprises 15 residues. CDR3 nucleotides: TGTGCCAGTAGTATAGTTGGACAGGGAGAAAATGGCTACACCTTC. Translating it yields CASSIVGQGENGYTF.

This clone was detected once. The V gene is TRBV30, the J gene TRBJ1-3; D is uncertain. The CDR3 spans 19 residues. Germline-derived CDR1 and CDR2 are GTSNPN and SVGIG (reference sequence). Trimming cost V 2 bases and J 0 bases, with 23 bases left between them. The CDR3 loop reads CAWSIRTLGSYSSGNTIYF. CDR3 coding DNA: TGTGCCTGGAGTATCCGAACCCTGGGGAGTTATTCCTCTGGAAACACCATATATTTT.

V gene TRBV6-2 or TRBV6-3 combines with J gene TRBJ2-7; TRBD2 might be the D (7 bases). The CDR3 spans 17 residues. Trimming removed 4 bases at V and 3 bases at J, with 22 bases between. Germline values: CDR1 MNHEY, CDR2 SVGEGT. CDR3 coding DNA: TGTGCCAGCAGTTTCCTAGGGGGGGTGAGTCGGAGCTACGAGCAGTACTTC. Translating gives CASSFLGGVSRSYEQYF.

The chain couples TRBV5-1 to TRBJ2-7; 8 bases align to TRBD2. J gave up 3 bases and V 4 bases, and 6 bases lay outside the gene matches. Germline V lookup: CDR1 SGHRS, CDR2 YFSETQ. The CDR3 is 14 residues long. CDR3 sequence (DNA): TGCGCCAGCAGCCAGGTGGCGGGGGGCTACGAGCAGTACTTC. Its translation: CASSQVAGGYEQYF.